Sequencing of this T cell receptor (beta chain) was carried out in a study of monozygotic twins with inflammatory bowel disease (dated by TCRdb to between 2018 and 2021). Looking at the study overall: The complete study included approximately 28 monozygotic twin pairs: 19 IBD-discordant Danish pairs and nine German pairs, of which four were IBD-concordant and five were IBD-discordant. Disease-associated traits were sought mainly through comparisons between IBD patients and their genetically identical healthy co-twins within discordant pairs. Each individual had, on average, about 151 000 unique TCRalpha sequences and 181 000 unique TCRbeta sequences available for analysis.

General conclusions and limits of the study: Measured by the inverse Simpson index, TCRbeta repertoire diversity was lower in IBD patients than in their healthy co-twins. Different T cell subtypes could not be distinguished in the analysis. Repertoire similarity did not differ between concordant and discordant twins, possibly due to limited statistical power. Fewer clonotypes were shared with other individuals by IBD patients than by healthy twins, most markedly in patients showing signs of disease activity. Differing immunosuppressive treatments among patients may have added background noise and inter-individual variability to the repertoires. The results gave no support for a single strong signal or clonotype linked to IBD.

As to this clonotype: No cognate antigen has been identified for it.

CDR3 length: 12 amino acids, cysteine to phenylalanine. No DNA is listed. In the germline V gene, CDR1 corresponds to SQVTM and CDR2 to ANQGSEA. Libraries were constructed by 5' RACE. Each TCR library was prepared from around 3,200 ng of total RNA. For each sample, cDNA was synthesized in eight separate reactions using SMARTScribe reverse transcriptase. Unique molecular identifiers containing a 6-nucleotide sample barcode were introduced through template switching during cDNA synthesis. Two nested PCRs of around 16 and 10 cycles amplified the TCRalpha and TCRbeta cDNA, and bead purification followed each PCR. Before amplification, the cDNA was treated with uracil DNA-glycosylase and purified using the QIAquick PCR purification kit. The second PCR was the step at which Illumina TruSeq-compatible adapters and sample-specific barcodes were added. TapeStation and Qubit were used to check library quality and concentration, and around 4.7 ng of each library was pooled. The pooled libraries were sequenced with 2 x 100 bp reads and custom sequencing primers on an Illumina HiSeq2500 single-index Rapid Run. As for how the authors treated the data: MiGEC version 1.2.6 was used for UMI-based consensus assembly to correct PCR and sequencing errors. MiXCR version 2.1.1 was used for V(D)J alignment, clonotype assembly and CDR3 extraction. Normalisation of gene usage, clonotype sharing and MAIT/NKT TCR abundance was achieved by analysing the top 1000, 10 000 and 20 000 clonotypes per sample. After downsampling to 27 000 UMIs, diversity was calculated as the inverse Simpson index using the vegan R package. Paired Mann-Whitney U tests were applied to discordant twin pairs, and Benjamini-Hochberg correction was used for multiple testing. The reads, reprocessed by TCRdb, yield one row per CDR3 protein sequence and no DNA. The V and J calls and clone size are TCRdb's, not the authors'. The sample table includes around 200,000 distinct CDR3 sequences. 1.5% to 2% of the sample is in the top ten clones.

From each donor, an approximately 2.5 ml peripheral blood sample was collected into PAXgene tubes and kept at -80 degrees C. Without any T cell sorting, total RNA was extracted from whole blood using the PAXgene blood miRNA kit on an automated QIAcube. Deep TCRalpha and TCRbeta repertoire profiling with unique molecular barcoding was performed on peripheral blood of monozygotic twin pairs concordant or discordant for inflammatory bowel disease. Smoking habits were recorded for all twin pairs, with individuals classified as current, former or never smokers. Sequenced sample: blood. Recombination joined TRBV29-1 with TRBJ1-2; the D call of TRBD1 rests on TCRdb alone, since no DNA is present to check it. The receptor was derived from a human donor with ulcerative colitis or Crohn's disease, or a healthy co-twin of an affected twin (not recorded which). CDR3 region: CSVDGTTYGYTF.